A selection of T cell receptor beta chains follows, all from one sample in a study of blood T cell repertoires in COVID-19. The repertoire was sequenced with immunoSEQ multiplex PCR; TCRdb's copy has only in-frame clones and lacks some. The sample has some 170,000 clones; approximately 79% are singletons. Input material: peripheral blood. These receptors originate from a woman in her 70s with acute or convalescent COVID-19. Each CDR3 is given with its conserved first and last residue. The order of the fields is V gene, CDR3 length, J gene, CDR3 protein.

V gene: TRBV3-1/TRBV3-2; CDR3 length: 16; J gene: TRBJ1-4; CDR3 protein: CASSQDRTGGFEKLFF
V gene: TRBV19; CDR3 length: 15; J gene: TRBJ2-7; CDR3 protein: CASRIQTQSSYEQYF
V gene: TRBV19; CDR3 length: 14; J gene: TRBJ2-5; CDR3 protein: CASSIRTKGGTQYF
V gene: TRBV30; CDR3 length: 14; J gene: TRBJ1-2; CDR3 protein: CAWSVRGLSYGYTF
V gene: TRBV28; CDR3 length: 14; J gene: TRBJ2-7; CDR3 protein: CASTSGTGFYEQYF
V gene: TRBV13; CDR3 length: 14; J gene: TRBJ2-7; CDR3 protein: CASSHSGTSYEQYF
V gene: TRBV10-2; CDR3 length: 16; J gene: TRBJ2-7; CDR3 protein: CASSDPGLSSSYEQYF
V gene: TRBV5-6; CDR3 length: 16; J gene: TRBJ1-1; CDR3 protein: CASSKLGGLPTTEAFF
V gene: TRBV5-1; CDR3 length: 12; J gene: TRBJ2-7; CDR3 protein: CASSLSEGEQYF
V gene: TRBV15; CDR3 length: 15; J gene: TRBJ2-7; CDR3 protein: CATSRDASGIYEQYF
V gene: TRBV24-1; CDR3 length: 12; J gene: TRBJ1-4; CDR3 protein: CAPRDAGEKLFF
V gene: TRBV6-6; CDR3 length: 16; J gene: TRBJ1-2; CDR3 protein: CASSPHRTGGLDGYTF
V gene: TRBV10-3; CDR3 length: 12; J gene: TRBJ2-1; CDR3 protein: CAITAGTNEQFF
V gene: TRBV5-1; CDR3 length: 14; J gene: TRBJ1-1; CDR3 protein: CASSLTGADTEAFF